The TCR beta chain under discussion was sequenced for a study of vaccination effects on CD4 cells after COVID-19. Notes on the study in general: Infection- and vaccine-induced clones contracted markedly late after vaccination.

With respect to this clone: Its cognate antigen is unknown.

V dropped 1 base and J dropped 6; count of bases not matched to a gene: 0. Germline loops: CDR1 LNHNV, CDR2 YYDKDF (reference sequence). This CDR3 has 14 amino acids. Using immunoSEQ multiplex PCR, the repertoire was profiled, and TCRdb retains in-frame clones only, with some absent. The repertoire has tens of thousands of clones, less than 75% of them found once; the top ten carry about 2%. The culture ran for 10 days before CD4+ T cells were isolated. Each person got two doses of an mRNA SARS-CoV-2 vaccine, BNT162b2 or mRNA-1273. Vaccine recipients had no previous SARS-CoV-2 infection; their nucleocapsid antibodies were negative. Cells had half their medium changed to IL-2 medium on days 3 and 7.

The chain has TRBV15 and TRBJ1-4, with 9 positions matching TRBD1. The receptor was isolated from a human donor who received a COVID-19 vaccine. The starting material was CD4+ T cells from PBMCs cultured without peptide, obtained after COVID-19 vaccination. The CDR3 region has the DNA TGTGCCACCAGCAGAGGGACAGGGGATGAAAAACTGTTTTTT. Translated, it gives CATSRGTGDEKLFF.